The entry that follows covers one TCR beta chain sequence. The PCR ran on 60 Vbeta and 13 Jbeta primers. How the authors handled the data: In a later analysis, the count reached 74 million or so unique TCR beta chains, with approximately 10 million shared. The assay was immunoSEQ multiplex PCR, and TCRdb's table has in-frame clones only and misses some. The V and J calls and clone size were taken over from that table, and D and trimming were inferred from the DNA. The table records about 140,000 clones, less than 80% of them present only once. The sample comes from a study of cytomegalovirus exposure and HLA in healthy donors. CDR1 SGHRS and CDR2 YFSETQ come from the germline V gene. V was shortened by 0 bases and J by 2 bases, with 10 bases between the two germline ends. The CDR3 covers 15 residues.

The material sequenced was PBMCs. The rearrangement joins TRBV5-1 to TRBJ2-3, with a tentative D call TRBD2 (6 bases). This TCR was sampled from a woman in her forties or fifties in good health and CMV-seropositive. The DNA for the CDR3 is TGCGCCAGCAGCTTGGTTACGGGGGACACAGATACGCAGTATTTT. Translation: CASSLVTGDTDTQYF. The entire variable domain, with the rest obtained from reference TRBV5-1 and TRBJ2-3, is as follows: KAGVTQTPRYLIKTRGQQVTLSCSPISGHRSVSWYQQTPGQGLQFLFEYFSETQRNKGNFPGRFSGRQFSNSRSEMNVSTLELGDSALYLCASSLVTGDTDTQYFGPGTRLTVL.